This is a list of T cell receptor beta chains from one sample in a study of OX40 agonist ivuxolimab in advanced cancers. Sequenced by immunoSEQ multiplex PCR; TCRdb stores in-frame clones only, minus some. The data contain 60,000 to 90,000 clones, roughly 81% of them seen just once; the ten biggest clones take up approximately 5%. The source was CD4+ or CD8+ T cells sorted from blood, collected in a trial of the OX40 agonist ivuxolimab. The source is an adult with an advanced solid tumor such as melanoma, head and neck, liver or kidney cancer. The CDR3 runs from the conserved cysteine through the conserved F or W.

V gene,J gene,CDR3 length,CDR3 protein
TRBV19,TRBJ1-6,14,CASSIGEYRSPLHF
TRBV14,TRBJ2-6,16,CASSQVGASGANVLTF
TRBV29-1,TRBJ1-1,13,CSVVTDLNTEAFF
TRBV2,TRBJ2-3,15,CASSPEGQPRDTQYF
TRBV2,TRBJ2-1,13,CASSEWFSNEQFF
TRBV6-1,TRBJ2-2,15,CASSGRNPATGELFF
TRBV7-6,TRBJ1-5,16,CASSLEGRATNQPQHF
TRBV30,TRBJ2-1,13,CAWRLAGHNEQFF
TRBV11-2,TRBJ2-7,14,CASSLSGGPYEQYF
TRBV5-1,TRBJ2-7,15,CASSLGQGLNYEQYF
TRBV27,TRBJ2-1,16,CASSFLGTTLYNEQFF
TRBV4-3,TRBJ2-3,18,CASSPGWTSGSAPDTQYF
TRBV9,TRBJ1-1,14,CASSVVERNTEAFF
TRBV19,TRBJ2-3,15,CASSQRGLAKDTQYF
TRBV5-5,TRBJ2-7,16,CASSVPPQLYPAEQYF
TRBV2,TRBJ2-1,16,CASRDLKAGALEEQFF
TRBV11-2,TRBJ2-5,14,CASSLLQGQETQYF
TRBV7-7,TRBJ2-3,16,CASSLFPGQGADTQYF
TRBV7-2,TRBJ1-5,14,CASSLFSSNQPQHF
TRBV29-1,TRBJ2-7,12,CSAGTGFYEQYF
TRBV5-6,TRBJ1-1,13,CASSLVPNTEAFF
TRBV11-2,TRBJ2-1,12,CASRDRDREQFF
TRBV27,TRBJ2-7,15,CASSLSLGPQGEQYF
TRBV18,TRBJ1-4,18,CASSLKSGADGSSEKLFF
TRBV6-5,TRBJ1-2,13,CASSYSFRAGYTF